This T cell receptor (beta chain) was found in a study of blood T cell repertoires in COVID-19. About the research overall: Spain, Italy and the United States supplied samples that represented acute and convalescent COVID-19. PBMCs, B-cell-depleted T cells, or T cells provided the cDNA or gDNA that made up the material.

Generated by immunoSEQ multiplex PCR, the TCRdb table keeps only in-frame clones and is missing some. Of over 30,000 clones in the sample, 80% to 95% are singletons; the top ten hold roughly 20%. The CDR3 length is 13 residues. V lost 4 bases and J 7 bases, leaving 12 bases between the germline ends. Germline lookup yields CDR1 ENHRY and CDR2 SYGVKD. The sequenced sample was peripheral blood. V usage is TRBV10-3 and J usage is TRBJ2-3; a weak D match, TRBD2 (6 bases). The origin of this receptor is a man at least 80 years old with acute or convalescent COVID-19. This CDR3 reads CAISGRDSNTQYF. Written as DNA, the CDR3 is TGTGCCATCAGTGGCCGGGACTCCAATACGCAGTATTTT.